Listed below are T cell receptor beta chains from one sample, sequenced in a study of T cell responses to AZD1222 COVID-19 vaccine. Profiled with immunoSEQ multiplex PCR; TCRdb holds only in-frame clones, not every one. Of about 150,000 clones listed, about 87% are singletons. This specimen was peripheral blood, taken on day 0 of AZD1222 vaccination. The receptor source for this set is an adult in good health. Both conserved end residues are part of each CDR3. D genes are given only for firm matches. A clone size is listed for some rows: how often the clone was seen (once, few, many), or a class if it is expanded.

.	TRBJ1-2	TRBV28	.	CASSLLGEGSYGYTF	TGTGCCAGCAGCCTCTTAGGGGAGGGGAGCTATGGCTACACCTTC
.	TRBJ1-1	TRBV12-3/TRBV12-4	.	CASSLEYTEAFF	TGTGCCAGCAGTTTAGAGTACACTGAAGCTTTCTTT
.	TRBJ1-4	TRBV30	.	CAWSVRAGVNEKLFF	TGTGCCTGGAGTGTACGGGCAGGGGTTAATGAAAAACTGTTTTTT
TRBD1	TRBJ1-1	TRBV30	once	CAWSPKDRAFF	TGTGCCTGGAGTCCAAAGGACAGGGCCTTCTTT
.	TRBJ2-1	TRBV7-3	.	CASSLSAGTYNEQFF	TGTGCCAGCAGCTTATCGGCGGGTACGTACAATGAGCAGTTCTTC
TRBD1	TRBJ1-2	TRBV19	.	CASSIRTGGMGYTF	TGTGCCAGTAGTATTCGGACAGGGGGCATGGGCTACACCTTC
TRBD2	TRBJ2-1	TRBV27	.	CASSILLAGVYNEQFF	TGTGCCAGCAGTATTTTACTAGCGGGGGTCTACAATGAGCAGTTCTTC
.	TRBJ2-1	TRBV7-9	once	CAGQGGYNEQFF	TGTGCCGGCCAAGGCGGGTACAATGAGCAGTTCTTC
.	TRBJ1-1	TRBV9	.	CASSTGTVNTEAFF	TGTGCCAGCAGCACCGGGACGGTTAACACTGAAGCTTTCTTT
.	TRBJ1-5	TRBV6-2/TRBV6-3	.	CASSPRLDSNQPQHF	TGTGCCAGCAGTCCGCGACTTGATAGCAATCAGCCCCAGCATTTT
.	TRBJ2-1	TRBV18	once	CASSPRGILNNEQFF	TGTGCCAGCTCACCACGGGGGATTCTGAACAATGAGCAGTTCTTC
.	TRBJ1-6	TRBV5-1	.	CASSLDRFDSPLHF	TGCGCCAGCAGCTTGGACAGGTTTGATTCACCCCTCCACTTT
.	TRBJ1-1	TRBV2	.	CASSEGTVLNTEAFF	TGTGCCAGCAGTGAAGGGACCGTTCTGAACACTGAAGCTTTCTTT
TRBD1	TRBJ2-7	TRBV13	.	CASSPRDRGLTYEQYF	TGTGCCAGCAGCCCCCGGGACAGGGGGTTAACCTACGAGCAGTACTTC
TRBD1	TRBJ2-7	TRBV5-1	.	CASKSGTGFYEQYF	TGCGCCAGCAAATCCGGGACAGGGTTTTACGAGCAGTACTTC
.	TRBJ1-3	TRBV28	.	CASTPGSSGNTIYF	TGTGCCAGCACCCCAGGGAGCTCTGGAAACACCATATATTTT
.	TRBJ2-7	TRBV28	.	CASSWDNGYEQYF	TGTGCCAGCAGTTGGGACAACGGCTACGAGCAGTACTTC
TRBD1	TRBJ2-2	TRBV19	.	CASSTDRGTGELFF	TGTGCCAGTAGTACAGACAGGGGCACCGGGGAGCTGTTTTTT
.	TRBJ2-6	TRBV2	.	CASSEIRGFSGANVLTF	TGTGCCAGCAGTGAAATTAGGGGGTTTAGTGGGGCCAACGTCCTGACTTTC
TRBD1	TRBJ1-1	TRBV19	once	CASSSDRDTEAFF	TGTGCCAGCTCATCCGACAGGGACACTGAAGCTTTCTTT
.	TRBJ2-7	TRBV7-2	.	CASSNNRVAYEQYF	TGTGCCAGCAGCAACAACAGGGTGGCCTACGAGCAGTACTTC
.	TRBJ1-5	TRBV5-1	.	CAENVVRPQHF	TGCGCCGAAAACGTGGTTCGGCCCCAGCATTTT
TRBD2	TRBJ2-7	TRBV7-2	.	CASSSSRLAISEQYF	TGTGCCAGCAGCTCGTCCCGACTAGCGATTAGCGAGCAGTACTTC
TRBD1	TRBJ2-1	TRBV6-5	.	CASSFRTGGRGNEQFF	TGTGCCAGCAGTTTCCGGACAGGGGGACGAGGGAATGAGCAGTTCTTC
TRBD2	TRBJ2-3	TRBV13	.	CASSAQLAGVTDTQYF	TGTGCCAGCAGCGCCCAACTAGCGGGAGTCACAGATACGCAGTATTTT
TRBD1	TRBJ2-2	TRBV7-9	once	CASSRDREAGELFF	TGTGCCAGCAGCCGGGACAGGGAGGCTGGGGAGCTGTTTTTT
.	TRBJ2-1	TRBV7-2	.	CASSLVSHEQFF	TGTGCCAGCAGCTTAGTTAGCCATGAGCAGTTCTTC
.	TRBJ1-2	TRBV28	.	CASSSSSRGLYGYTF	TGTGCCAGCAGTTCCAGTTCCCGGGGGCTCTATGGCTACACCTTC
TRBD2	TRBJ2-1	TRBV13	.	CASGVTGGLAGHNEQFF	TGTGCCAGCGGCGTTACCGGGGGACTAGCGGGACACAATGAGCAGTTCTTC
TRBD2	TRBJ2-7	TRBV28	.	CASSLFGTSGRYEQYF	TGTGCCAGCAGTTTATTTGGGACTAGCGGGAGATACGAGCAGTACTTC
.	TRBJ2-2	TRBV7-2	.	CASSLGASAHTGELFF	TGTGCCAGCAGCTTAGGGGCTAGCGCTCACACCGGGGAGCTGTTTTTT
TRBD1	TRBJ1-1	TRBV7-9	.	CASSLTGTDSDEAFF	TGTGCCAGCAGTTTGACCGGGACAGATTCAGACGAAGCTTTCTTT
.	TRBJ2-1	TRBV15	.	CATSREAHGNEQFF	TGTGCCACCAGCAGAGAGGCCCACGGCAATGAGCAGTTCTTC
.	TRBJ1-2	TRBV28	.	CASTRGGLGYGYTF	TGTGCCAGCACGCGAGGTGGGCTAGGCTATGGCTACACCTTC
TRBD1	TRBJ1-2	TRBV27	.	CASSDGQGLYGYTF	TGTGCCAGCAGTGACGGACAGGGCCTTTATGGCTACACCTTC
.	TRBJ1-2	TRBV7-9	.	CASSLGSGDYGYTF	TGTGCCAGCAGCTTGGGGTCAGGGGACTATGGCTACACCTTC
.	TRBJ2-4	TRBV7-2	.	CASSSGLNIQYF	TGTGCCAGCAGCTCAGGACTAAACATTCAGTACTTC
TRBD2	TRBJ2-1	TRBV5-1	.	CASSLVTSGSYNEQFF	TGCGCCAGCAGCTTAGTGACTAGCGGATCATACAATGAGCAGTTCTTC
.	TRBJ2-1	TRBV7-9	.	CASSFPPTRLGSYNEQFF	TGTGCCAGCAGCTTTCCACCGACTAGACTGGGTTCCTACAATGAGCAGTTCTTC
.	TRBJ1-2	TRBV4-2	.	CASSQGVEARYGYTF	TGTGCCAGCAGCCAAGGCGTTGAGGCCCGCTATGGCTACACCTTC
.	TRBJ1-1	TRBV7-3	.	CASSFGPGTEAFF	.
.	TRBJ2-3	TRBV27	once	CASSYAAGYPDTQYF	TGTGCCAGCAGTTATGCGGCCGGGTATCCAGATACGCAGTATTTT
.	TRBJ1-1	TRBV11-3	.	CASSFGQTINTEAFF	TGTGCCAGCAGCTTCGGACAGACAATCAACACTGAAGCTTTCTTT
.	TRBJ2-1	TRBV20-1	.	CSAADNEQFF	TGCAGTGCTGCGGACAATGAGCAGTTCTTC
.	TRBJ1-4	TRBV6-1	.	CASSEAAYSNEKLFF	TGTGCCAGCAGTGAAGCAGCATATTCTAATGAAAAACTGTTTTTT
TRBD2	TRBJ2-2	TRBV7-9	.	CASSLPGLAGGWGELFF	TGTGCCAGCAGCTTACCGGGACTAGCGGGAGGTTGGGGGGAGCTGTTTTTT
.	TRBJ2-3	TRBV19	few	CASSIGGADTQYF	TGTGCCAGTAGTATTGGAGGGGCAGATACGCAGTATTTT
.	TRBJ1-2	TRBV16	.	CASSQLHREGYGYTF	TGTGCCAGCAGCCAATTGCACAGGGAGGGCTATGGCTACACCTTC